This T cell receptor beta chain was captured in a study of T cells in Graves' hyperthyroidism and ophthalmopathy. This clonotype came up many times. Researchers took RNA transcripts and amplified the TCR beta CDR3 regions from them. A first-round RT-PCR of the TCR CDR3 used the HTBI primer set. TCRdb re-derived calls from the multiplex PCR reads in MiXCR, one entry per CDR3 protein. The sample shows over 650,000 distinct CDR3 sequences, approximately 16% of them seen only once. V dropped 2 bases and J dropped 3 bases, with 17 bases sitting between them. CDR3 length: 16 amino acids. Germline assignment: CDR1 WSHSY and CDR2 SAAADI.

The TCR comes from a man aged 18-30 years with Graves' hyperthyroidism. The sample taken for sequencing was blood. V and J are TRBV10-2 and TRBJ2-7; possibly TRBD1 or TRBD2 for D (5 bases each). The chain's CDR3 is CASSEITRGQGYEQYF. The CDR3 region has the DNA TGCGCCAGCAGTGAGATAACTAGGGGCCAAGGCTACGAGCAGTACTTC.